This is a list of T cell receptor beta chains from one sample in a study of PD-L1 blockade in urothelial cancer. Repertoires were generated with immunoSEQ multiplex PCR, while TCRdb's copy carries only in-frame clones and drops some. Of about 100,000 clones listed, roughly nine tenths are singletons. This specimen consisted of PBMCs, obtained around atezolizumab (anti-PD-L1) treatment. Receptors originate from a woman of 80 years or more with urothelial cancer. Each CDR3 is given with its conserved first and last residue. D genes are given only for firm matches. Clone size appears in some rows only: once, few, many, or a class for an expanded clone.

J: TRBJ1-4
V: TRBV6-5
D: -
size: -
DNA: TGTGCCAGCAGTCAAAGCGGGACGCGGGGTGAAAAACTGTTTTTT
CDR3: CASSQSGTRGEKLFF

J: TRBJ2-7
V: TRBV28
D: TRBD1
size: -
DNA: TGTGCCAGCAGTTTAGGGGACAGAAGCTCCTACGAGCAGTACTTC
CDR3: CASSLGDRSSYEQYF

J: TRBJ1-2
V: TRBV6-5
D: -
size: -
DNA: TGTGCCAGCAGTATGGACAGACTAAACTATGGCTACACCTTC
CDR3: CASSMDRLNYGYTF

J: TRBJ2-7
V: TRBV27
D: TRBD1
size: -
DNA: TGTGCCAGCAGTTTAAGGGGGAGACAGGGCCACTCCTACGAGCAGTACTTC
CDR3: CASSLRGRQGHSYEQYF

J: TRBJ1-1
V: TRBV6-1
D: -
size: once
DNA: TGTGCCAGCAGTGAATTCCAACTCCTGAACACTGAAGCTTTCTTT
CDR3: CASSEFQLLNTEAFF

J: TRBJ1-4
V: TRBV2
D: TRBD1
size: -
DNA: TGTGCCAGCAGTGAAGTGACAGGGATCGGTGAAAAACTGTTTTTT
CDR3: CASSEVTGIGEKLFF

J: TRBJ2-7
V: TRBV28
D: -
size: -
DNA: TGTGCCAGCAACGGTCCGAGCTCCTACGAGCAGTACTTC
CDR3: CASNGPSSYEQYF

J: TRBJ2-3
V: TRBV25-1
D: TRBD2
size: -
DNA: TGTGCCAGCAGTGAACCCCTCGGGCGGGGGAGCACAGATACGCAGTATTTT
CDR3: CASSEPLGRGSTDTQYF

J: TRBJ1-2
V: TRBV5-1
D: -
size: -
DNA: TGCGCCAGCAGCTTGGTCGAGGGCTATGGCTACACCTTC
CDR3: CASSLVEGYGYTF

J: TRBJ2-3
V: TRBV9
D: -
size: -
DNA: TGTGCCAGCAGCGTAAAGTGGGGCCCCACAGATACGCAGTATTTT
CDR3: CASSVKWGPTDTQYF

J: TRBJ1-4
V: TRBV7-7
D: -
size: -
DNA: TGTGCCAGCAGCTTAGGATCCGGGCAGGGAATAGAAAAACTGTTTTTT
CDR3: CASSLGSGQGIEKLFF

J: TRBJ1-2
V: TRBV19
D: TRBD1
size: -
DNA: TGTGCCAGTAGTGCAACAGGGGGCGCGAGAGGCTACACCTTC
CDR3: CASSATGGARGYTF

J: TRBJ2-1
V: TRBV5-6
D: -
size: -
DNA: TGTGCCAGCAGCTTGGTTTCGGTCAACTCCTACAATGAGCAGTTCTTC
CDR3: CASSLVSVNSYNEQFF

J: TRBJ1-1
V: TRBV5-4
D: -
size: -
DNA: TGTGCCAGCAGCTTGTCGGCAGGGGTGAACACTGAAGCTTTCTTT
CDR3: CASSLSAGVNTEAFF

J: TRBJ1-2
V: TRBV5-1
D: TRBD1
size: -
DNA: TGCGCCAGCAGCTTGGGGGACAGGGGAGCTCGCTATGGCTACACCTTC
CDR3: CASSLGDRGARYGYTF

J: TRBJ2-2
V: TRBV9
D: -
size: -
DNA: TGTGCCAGCAGCGTCTCCAGGGCTGACACCGGGGAGCTGTTTTTT
CDR3: CASSVSRADTGELFF

J: TRBJ2-3
V: TRBV6-1
D: TRBD2
size: -
DNA: TGTGCCAGCAGTGAAGGACAGCAGCTAGCGGGCTGGTTTAGCACAGATACGCAGTATTTT
CDR3: CASSEGQQLAGWFSTDTQYF

J: TRBJ1-2
V: TRBV5-4
D: TRBD1
size: -
DNA: TGTGCCAGCAGCGTCGACAGGGACTATGGCTACACCTTC
CDR3: CASSVDRDYGYTF

J: TRBJ2-1
V: TRBV10-3
D: TRBD1
size: -
DNA: TGTGCCATCAGTGAGTCAGGAGCAGGGGGTAAGAATGAGCAGTTCTTC
CDR3: CAISESGAGGKNEQFF

J: TRBJ1-2
V: TRBV15
D: TRBD1
size: -
DNA: TGTGCCACCAGCAGATCAGGGGGCACTAACTATGGCTACACCTTC
CDR3: CATSRSGGTNYGYTF

J: TRBJ1-5
V: TRBV28
D: TRBD1
size: -
DNA: TGTGCCAGCAGTTCCAACAGGGGCGCAGGGGGACAGCCCCAGCATTTT
CDR3: CASSSNRGAGGQPQHF

J: TRBJ2-2
V: TRBV28
D: TRBD2
size: -
DNA: TGTGCCAGCACCCGACTAGCGGGAGGGTCCACCGGGGAGCTGTTTTTT
CDR3: CASTRLAGGSTGELFF

J: TRBJ1-1
V: TRBV18
D: -
size: -
DNA: TGTGCCAGCTCACCTACGGGGTTGGAAGCTTTCTTT
CDR3: CASSPTGLEAFF

J: TRBJ2-5
V: TRBV5-1
D: TRBD1
size: -
DNA: TGCGCCAGCAGCGTCCGGGACAGAGAGACCCAGTACTTC
CDR3: CASSVRDRETQYF

J: TRBJ2-7
V: TRBV7-3
D: TRBD1
size: -
DNA: TGTGCCAGCAGCCTAAACAGGGGAAGCTACGAGCAGTACTTC
CDR3: CASSLNRGSYEQYF

J: TRBJ2-1
V: TRBV10-3
D: TRBD2
size: -
DNA: TGTGCCATCAGTGAGTCCCTACCGGGACTAGCGGTGGAGGGCTCTGAGCAGTTCTTC
CDR3: CAISESLPGLAVEGSEQFF

J: TRBJ1-1
V: TRBV27
D: TRBD1
size: -
DNA: TGTGCCAGCAGTTTTCAGGGGGCTAACACTGAAGCTTTCTTT
CDR3: CASSFQGANTEAFF

J: TRBJ1-4
V: TRBV27
D: TRBD1
size: -
DNA: TGTGCCAGCAGCCGACTGGACAGGGTGGGTGAAAAACTGTTTTTT
CDR3: CASSRLDRVGEKLFF

J: TRBJ1-1
V: TRBV6-5
D: TRBD1
size: -
DNA: TGTGCCAGCAGGCCACCGGGACAGGGCAACACTGAAGCTTTCTTT
CDR3: CASRPPGQGNTEAFF

J: TRBJ2-7
V: TRBV7-7
D: TRBD2
size: -
DNA: TGTGCCAGCAGCCCAGTAGCGGGAGCCCCCGGCGAGCAGTACTTC
CDR3: CASSPVAGAPGEQYF

J: TRBJ2-7
V: TRBV4-2
D: TRBD2
size: -
DNA: TGTGCCAGCAGCCAAGATCCTAGCGGGAACGACGAGCAGTACTTC
CDR3: CASSQDPSGNDEQYF

J: TRBJ2-3
V: TRBV28
D: TRBD2
size: -
DNA: TGTGCCAGCAGTCGAGCGGGAACCACAGATACGCAGTATTTT
CDR3: CASSRAGTTDTQYF

J: TRBJ1-1
V: TRBV5-1
D: TRBD1
size: few
DNA: TGCGCCAGCAGATTGACAGGGATGAACACTGAAGCTTTCTTT
CDR3: CASRLTGMNTEAFF

J: TRBJ1-5
V: TRBV7-2
D: TRBD1
size: -
DNA: TGTGCCAGCAGCTTACATGGGACAGGGGGCAATCAGCCCCAGCATTTT
CDR3: CASSLHGTGGNQPQHF

J: TRBJ2-7
V: TRBV19
D: TRBD1
size: -
DNA: TGTGCCAGTAGTATAGGGCAGGGGGCCCCAGGCTACGAGCAGTACTTC
CDR3: CASSIGQGAPGYEQYF

J: TRBJ2-7
V: TRBV11-2
D: TRBD2
size: -
DNA: TGTGCCAGCAGCTTAGGAATTAGCGGGAGGGCCCGCTACGAGCAGTACTTC
CDR3: CASSLGISGRARYEQYF

J: TRBJ2-5
V: TRBV30
D: TRBD1
size: -
DNA: TGTGCCTGGGGGACAGGGGGCTTAGAGACCCAGTACTTC
CDR3: CAWGTGGLETQYF

J: TRBJ2-7
V: TRBV6-1
D: TRBD2
size: -
DNA: TGTGCCAGCAGTGGGCGGACTAGCGGGAGGACCTACGAGCAGTACTTC
CDR3: CASSGRTSGRTYEQYF

J: TRBJ2-7
V: TRBV9
D: TRBD1
size: once
DNA: TGTGCTTCTTCCCCCGGGGACAGCCTATACGAGCAGTACTTC
CDR3: CASSPGDSLYEQYF

J: TRBJ1-2
V: TRBV7-9
D: TRBD1
size: few
DNA: TGTGCCAGCAGCTCGGGAACGGGACAGGGGGCCCTCCGTGATGGCTACACCTTC
CDR3: CASSSGTGQGALRDGYTF

J: TRBJ2-7
V: TRBV6-5
D: -
size: -
DNA: TGTGCCAGCAGGAGGTACGGGGACTCCTACGAGCAGTACTTC
CDR3: CASRRYGDSYEQYF

J: TRBJ2-2
V: TRBV10-3
D: TRBD2
size: few
DNA: TGTGCCAGCTCTACCCCGGGAGGGTCCGGGGAGCTGTTTTTT
CDR3: CASSTPGGSGELFF